The entry that follows covers one T cell receptor beta chain sequence. It has no known antigen specificity. Base qualities are not provided; no much larger clone lies one nucleotide away. TCRbeta CDR3 regions were amplified from genomic DNA by means of the immunoSEQ Assay, a bias-controlled multiplex PCR. Per the original workflow: Within the assay, amplification of reference gene primers was used to estimate how many nucleated cells each sample contained. To quantify the absolute abundance of each unique TCRbeta CDR3 rearrangement, sequence reads were collapsed and filtered. For each sample, productive Simpson clonality was calculated as the square root of Simpson's diversity index over productive rearrangements. TCRdb took this table from immuneACCESS and kept in-frame rearrangements with V and J called. Such tables lack part of the clones; where checked against another copy, unresolved V genes explain under half of the gap, and the rest is unexplained. V, J and clone size are those of that table, while D and trimming were read from the DNA. In all, the sample holds around 230,000 clones, and about 91% of those were seen once. In total, the top ten clones hold about 2.3% of the sample.

These data come from a study of blood T cell repertoires in COVID-19 (dated by TCRdb to the early 2020s). General notes on the study: The collaborator samples originated in the United States, Italy and Spain and spanned the acute and convalescent phases of COVID-19. The material from the prospective study consisted of cDNA or gDNA derived from T cells, B-cell-depleted T cells, or PBMCs. Deeply sampled blood TCRbeta repertoires from subjects exposed to, actively infected with, or recovered from COVID-19 were included in the dataset. The repertoires were released in a freely available public database meant as a resource for research on the immune response to SARS-CoV-2. Samples came from the ongoing ImmuneRACE study (first 160 participants) plus 1,254 subjects from 6 global collaborators. The sample metadata nearly always contained a de-identified subject ID, COVID-19 status, age in years and sex. Where available, HLA class I and class II types were obtained from metadata supplied by the sample provider rather than from assay-based typing.

The paper as a whole reports these results and caveats: How much clinical and demographic metadata was included differed by source and by participant, and the metadata was provided uncurated.

Sequences KGHDR (CDR1) and SFDVKD (CDR2) are obtained from the germline V gene. The germline ends are 17 bases apart after V is trimmed by 3 bases and J by 4 bases. The CDR3 goes from the cysteine to the phenylalanine over 16 residues. Only the CDR3 portion is preserved as DNA: 48 bases, with reading frame beginning at the first base. Participants in the prospective study were aged about 18 to 89 years, lived in more than 20 United States geographic areas, and enrolled through a virtual design. To assign participants to cohorts, the prospective study relied on clinical history that participants themselves reported in a screening survey and a study questionnaire. In the prospective study, mobile phlebotomists collected whole blood, serum and a nasopharyngeal or oropharyngeal swab from each participant. Additional blood draws and questionnaires over an approximately 2-month period could optionally be provided by prospective study participants. Before DNA extraction, blood samples from the prospective study were shipped at room temperature or frozen.

The chain is made from TRBV24-1 and TRBJ2-5, and TRBD1 may be the D gene, going by 7 matching bases. What was sequenced was PBMCs or T cells enriched from blood (not recorded which). The clonotype was recovered from a woman in her 40s with acute COVID-19. The DNA sequence follows: TGTGCCACCAGTGATAGCCGGCAGGGGGGCGGAGAGACCCAGTACTTC. Its translation is CATSDSRQGGGETQYF.